The rows below give T cell receptor beta chains drawn from one sample of a study of neurological immune-mediated disorders. MiXCR was run by TCRdb on the 5' RACE reads, yielding one entry per CDR3 protein. The sample contains approximately 100,000 distinct CDR3 sequences, around 3.6% of which appear only once. Source material: PBMCs. The origin of the receptors is a woman aged 50 to 65 with multiple sclerosis. The CDR3 runs from the conserved cysteine through the conserved F or W. D genes are given only for firm matches. The size entry is marked missing in some rows and otherwise reads once, few, many or a size class.

cdr3_nt cdr3_aa clone_size d_call j_call v_call
TGTGCCAGCAGCTGGAAACAGGGTAATGAGCAGTTCTTC CASSWKQGNEQFF many - TRBJ2-1 TRBV7-9
TGCGCCAGCGCCCGAACCGGGACTAGGAGCAATGAGCAGTTCTTC CASARTGTRSNEQFF many TRBD2 TRBJ2-1 TRBV5-1
TGTGCCATCAGTGATGTATGGCCCGGGGAGCTGTTTTTT CAISDVWPGELFF many - TRBJ2-2 TRBV10-3
TGTGCCAGCAGTTACCCGCGCAGGGGATTCGGCGAGCAGTACTTC CASSYPRRGFGEQYF many - TRBJ2-7 TRBV6-2/TRBV6-3
TGTGCCAGCAGCGACCGGACAGGGAGGGGGACGGAGGAAGCTTTCTTT CASSDRTGRGTEEAFF - TRBD1 TRBJ1-1 TRBV9
TGCAGTGCGAGCCCGACAGGGGGCCAAGAGACCCAGTACTTC CSASPTGGQETQYF many TRBD1 TRBJ2-5 TRBV20-1
TGTGCCAGCAGCTTCAGTGTACAGGGCGGCGGCTACACCTTC CASSFSVQGGGYTF many - TRBJ1-2 TRBV7-8
TGCGCCAGCAGAGACGGGACCCCAGGGACAGATACGCAGTATTTT CASRDGTPGTDTQYF many - TRBJ2-3 TRBV4-1
TGTGCCAGCACCCGGGGGGGGAATGAGCAGTTCTTC CASTRGGNEQFF many TRBD2 TRBJ2-1 TRBV2
TGCAGCGTTCACAGGGGATCCGGGGAGCTGTTTTTT CSVHRGSGELFF few TRBD1 TRBJ2-2 TRBV29-1
TGCAGTGCTAGGTTCGTCAGGGGTTCCTATAATTCACCCCTCCACTTT CSARFVRGSYNSPLHF many - TRBJ1-6 TRBV20-1
TGCAGTGCTAGAGACGGGGAGGGGAGGAACACTGAAGCTTTCTTT CSARDGEGRNTEAFF many - TRBJ1-1 TRBV20-1
TGCGCCAGCAGCTTAGGTGGAGGGGGCACAGATACGCAGTATTTT CASSLGGGGTDTQYF many - TRBJ2-3 TRBV5-1
TGTGCCAGCTCACTGACCGGGACAGGGAACGAGGCTTTCTTT CASSLTGTGNEAFF - TRBD1 TRBJ1-1 TRBV18
TGCAGTGCTACACAAGCAGGGGGCCTAACTGAAGCTTTCTTT CSATQAGGLTEAFF many TRBD1 TRBJ1-1 TRBV20-1
TGTGCCAGCAGCCGTCTAGCGGGGGACGAGCAGTACTTC CASSRLAGDEQYF many TRBD2 TRBJ2-7 TRBV3-1
TGTGCCAGCAGTACCGGGACAGGGGGCTCTGGGGCCAACGTCCTGACTTTC CASSTGTGGSGANVLTF many TRBD1 TRBJ2-6 TRBV12-3/TRBV12-4
TGTGCCAGCAGGTCCCTTACCGGGGGTAGCAATCAGCCCCAGCATTTT CASRSLTGGSNQPQHF many - TRBJ1-5 TRBV12-3/TRBV12-4
TGTGCCAGCAGCTTCATTGGGGACAGGTCGGGAACTGAAGCTTTCTTT CASSFIGDRSGTEAFF many TRBD1 TRBJ1-1 TRBV12-3/TRBV12-4
TGCAGCGTTGAAGAGGGGGTAGATACGCAGTATTTT CSVEEGVDTQYF many - TRBJ2-3 TRBV29-1
TGTGCCAGCAGCTTACAGGGGGGTCAGGGCGGGGAGCTGTTTTTT CASSLQGGQGGELFF many - TRBJ2-2 TRBV7-2
TGTGCCATCAATAAGCATGCTAGCTATGAGCAGTTCTTC CAINKHASYEQFF many - TRBJ2-1 TRBV10-3
TGTGCCAGTAGTCCCTCCGGGGGCCAGCTCTATGGCTACACCTTC CASSPSGGQLYGYTF many - TRBJ1-2 TRBV19
TGTGCCAGCAGCCCTGGACAGGTCGGGGCCAAAAACATTCAGTACTTC CASSPGQVGAKNIQYF many TRBD1 TRBJ2-4 TRBV7-2
TGTGCCAGCAGCGTCGGGACAGGAGCCTACGAGCAGTACTTC CASSVGTGAYEQYF many TRBD1 TRBJ2-7 TRBV9
TGTGCCAGCAGCTGGGGACAGGTCAATCAGCCCCAGCATTTT CASSWGQVNQPQHF many TRBD1 TRBJ1-5 TRBV7-9
TGTGCCAGCAGCTTCGACCGGGACAGGGACAACGAGCAGTACTTC CASSFDRDRDNEQYF many TRBD1 TRBJ2-7 TRBV7-2
TGCAAAGCGCTCTCGAGAGGAAACACCATATATTTT CKALSRGNTIYF many - TRBJ1-3 TRBV21-1
TGTGCTAGTCGACCCGAAAATAGACACAAGTATAGCTCCTACGAGCAGTACTTC CASRPENRHKYSSYEQYF many - TRBJ2-7 TRBV7-7
TGCAGTGCTAGACGAGGGGGCTTGAACACTGCAGCTTTCTTT CSARRGGLNTAAFF few TRBD1 TRBJ1-1 TRBV20-1
TGCGCCAGCAGCCCCCAGGGCGCCTACAATGAGCAGTTCTTC CASSPQGAYNEQFF many - TRBJ2-1 TRBV5-1
TGCAGTGCTAGAGCGACCTTAGGGGCCAAAAACATTCAGTACTTC CSARATLGAKNIQYF many - TRBJ2-4 TRBV20-1
TGTGCCAGCAGCGAAGACAGGGGAACCTACAATGAGCAGTTCTTC CASSEDRGTYNEQFF many TRBD1 TRBJ2-1 TRBV7-3
TGCGCCAGCAGCGGCGGACCCCAGGACAGATTTTATAATTCACCCCTCCACTTT CASSGGPQDRFYNSPLHF many - TRBJ1-6 TRBV5-1
TGCGCCAGCAGCCCCAGACAGGGATCAGATACGCAGTATTTT CASSPRQGSDTQYF many TRBD1 TRBJ2-3 TRBV5-1
TGCGCCAGCAGCTTCGGCGGGTTACCACAAGAGACCCAGTACTTC CASSFGGLPQETQYF many - TRBJ2-5 TRBV5-1
TGCGCCAGCAGCTTGTTTTCGGGCAGGGCGAACACCGGGGAGCTGTTTTTT CASSLFSGRANTGELFF many - TRBJ2-2 TRBV5-1
TGTGCCAGCGGCAGGGTGGTGGGCACTGAAGCTTTCTTT CASGRVVGTEAFF many - TRBJ1-1 TRBV2
TGTGCCAGCATCCTGGGGACAGCCGCTAGCACAGATACGCAGTATTTT CASILGTAASTDTQYF many TRBD1 TRBJ2-3 TRBV6-1
TGCGCCAGCAGCCCTACAGGCGTAGAGCAGTACTTC CASSPTGVEQYF many - TRBJ2-7 TRBV5-1
TGTGCCATCAGTGAGGGGACAGGGCATCAGCCCCAGCATTTT CAISEGTGHQPQHF many TRBD1 TRBJ1-5 TRBV10-3
TGCGCCAGCACTTCTTTACAGGGAGAGCTGTTTTTT CASTSLQGELFF medium-sized - TRBJ2-2 TRBV5-1
TGCGCCAGCAGCTTGGTGGATCAGAACACTGAAGCTTTCTTT CASSLVDQNTEAFF many - TRBJ1-1 TRBV5-1
TGTGCCAGCAGGCTCCAAGAGACCCAGTACTTC CASRLQETQYF - - TRBJ2-5 TRBV12-3/TRBV12-4
TGTGCCAGACCCCCTTCGGGGACAGATTTTAGTTATCAGCCCCAGCATTTT CARPPSGTDFSYQPQHF many TRBD1 TRBJ1-5 TRBV27
TGTGCCAGCAGTGCAGGACAGGGGGCCCACGAGCAGTACTTC CASSAGQGAHEQYF few TRBD1 TRBJ2-7 TRBV2
TGTGCCAGCAGCGTAGGCCCATCCTCCGGGACAGGGTTTAATTCACCCCTCCACTTT CASSVGPSSGTGFNSPLHF many TRBD1 TRBJ1-6 TRBV9
TGTGCCAGCAGTGATTGGGGTACCCTCCCTACAGATACGCAGTATTTT CASSDWGTLPTDTQYF many - TRBJ2-3 TRBV2
TGTGCCAGCAGCCAGCTCGACCGACAGGGCGGTGGAAACACTGAAGCTTTCTTT CASSQLDRQGGGNTEAFF many TRBD1 TRBJ1-1 TRBV7-9
TGCGCCAGCAGCTTGGCACAGGGAAACACTGAAGCTTTCTTT CASSLAQGNTEAFF many - TRBJ1-1 TRBV5-1
TGTGCTAGCAGCTTGGGACTAGCGGGGGATGAGCAGTTCTTC CASSLGLAGDEQFF many TRBD2 TRBJ2-1 TRBV7-7
TGTGCCAGCAGCCCAACGGAAGCGGGGGGGGCTTCCGCCAATGAGCAGTTCTTC CASSPTEAGGASANEQFF many TRBD2 TRBJ2-1 TRBV11-2
TGTGCCAGCAGCTTAGTAAGGAACAATGAGCAGTTCTTC CASSLVRNNEQFF many - TRBJ2-1 TRBV11-2
TGCAGTGCCACGGACAGGGGCAATGAGCAGTTCTTC CSATDRGNEQFF many TRBD1 TRBJ2-1 TRBV20-1
TGTGCCAGCTCACCCCAGGGTGGGAACACTGAAGCTTTCTTT CASSPQGGNTEAFF many - TRBJ1-1 TRBV18